A single sample gave rise to the 3 T cell receptor beta chains below, sequenced in a study of blood T cell repertoires in COVID-19. Clones were read by immunoSEQ multiplex PCR, and TCRdb kept only the in-frame ones, dropping some. The table records about 230,000 clones, under 90% of them present only once. The material sequenced was PBMCs or T cells enriched from blood (not recorded which). The receptors derive from a woman in her twenties or thirties with acute COVID-19.

The rearrangement uses TRBV7-9 and TRBJ1-1; tentatively, D is TRBD1 (6 bases). V lost 3 bases and J 5 bases, leaving 19 bases between the germline ends. Germline CDR1 is SEHNR and CDR2 is FQNEAQ (reference sequence). There are 16 residues in the CDR3. CDR3 sequence: CASSLPRGGFQTEAFF. CDR3 sequence (DNA): TGTGCCAGCAGCTTGCCAAGGGGGGGGTTTCAAACTGAAGCTTTCTTT.

The gene calls are TRBV5-4 and TRBJ2-7, with unresolved D. This CDR3 is 13 amino acids long. Trimming removed 0 bases at V and 4 bases at J, with 8 bases between. Germline V gene data show CDR1 as SGHNT and CDR2 as YYREEE (reference sequence). The CDR3 spells CASSLDTSYEQYF. The DNA for the CDR3 is TGTGCCAGCAGCTTGGACACATCATACGAGCAGTACTTC.

This chain connects TRBV6-5 to TRBJ1-2; D remains ambiguous. Germline assignment: CDR1 MNHEY and CDR2 SVGAGI. V shed 6 bases and J shed 2 bases, with 4 bases lying between them. CDR3 length equals 11 residues. The CDR3 DNA reads TGTGCCAGCAGGGGCAACTATGGCTACACCTTC. Amino acids: CASRGNYGYTF.